One T cell receptor (beta chain) is described in this entry. This specimen comes from a study of patients and donors after allogeneic stem cell transplantation. One entry per CDR3 protein, called by TCRdb with MiXCR from the RT-PCR reads. The sample consists of approximately 220,000 distinct CDR3 sequences, over 30% of them appearing once. V lost 4 bases, J lost 5 bases, and 20 bases lay in between. The CDR3 is 16 residues long. The chain uses TRBV12-3 or TRBV12-4 and TRBJ2-5; D call uncertain. Material for sequencing was blood, either unsorted or a sorted T cell fraction (not recorded which). The TCR comes from a human donor who was either an allogeneic HSCT recipient or a stem cell or donor lymphocyte infusion donor (not recorded which). It is not recorded whose cells these are; they may come from a transplant donor. The CDR3 loop reads CASSSPMGPHRETQYF. Written as DNA, the CDR3 is TGTGCCAGCAGTTCCCCCATGGGCCCCCACCGGGAGACCCAGTACTTC.